One and the same sample provided the 18 T cell receptor beta chains below, sequenced in a study of immune cell composition in non-small cell lung cancer. Assay used: immunoSEQ multiplex PCR; TCRdb lists only in-frame clones, some missing. Of about 4,900 clones listed, 72% are singletons. Normal lung sampling was at least 3 cm from the tumour, as distant as possible. Sequencing was done on a sample of non-adjacent lung tissue. These receptors came from a human donor with non-small cell lung cancer.

The V gene is TRBV7-2, the J gene TRBJ1-2; possible D gene TRBD1, 6 bases. Per the germline V gene, CDR1 is SGHTA and CDR2 is FQGNSA. The CDR3 contains 12 residues. V lost 1 base and J lost 8, with 8 bases in between. CDR3 loop: CASSLDRAGYTF. CDR3 in DNA: TGTGCCAGCAGCTTAGACAGGGCCGGCTACACCTTC.

This chain connects TRBV5-1 to TRBJ2-3; 8 positions match TRBD2. The CDR3 is 16 residues long. CDR1 SGHRS and CDR2 YFSETQ come from the germline V gene. Trimming cost V 0 bases and J 0 bases; bases outside gene matches: 3. The DNA of the CDR3 is TGCGCCAGCAGCTTGGGAGCGGGAGCTAGCACAGATACGCAGTATTTT. Residues: CASSLGAGASTDTQYF.

Here the CDR3 reads CASSLDYGGYTF. DNA for the CDR3: TGTGCCAGCAGCTTGGACTATGGTGGCTACACCTTC. This chain connects TRBV5-6 to TRBJ1-2; the D is unclear. V was shortened by 0 bases and J by 7 bases, with 7 bases between the two germline ends. There are 12 residues in the CDR3. Germline lookup yields CDR1 SGHDT and CDR2 YYEEEE.

The V gene is TRBV7-9, the J gene TRBJ2-7; 9 bases match TRBD1. The CDR3 sequence is 14 residues long. J lost 5 bases, V lost 4 bases, and 6 bases had no gene match. From germline, CDR1 is SEHNR and CDR2 FQNEAQ (reference sequence). CDR3 sequence: CASSSGTGRHEQYF. CDR3 DNA: TGTGCCAGCAGCTCTGGGACAGGGAGGCACGAGCAGTACTTC.

The chain combines TRBV5-1 with TRBJ2-7; possibly TRBD2 for D (6 bases). Trimming pared 0 bases from V and 0 bases from J, leaving 7 bases between. The CDR3 has 14 residues. CDR1 SGHRS and CDR2 YFSETQ come from the germline V gene. CDR3 region: CASSLDGSSYEQYF. The CDR3 nucleotides are TGCGCCAGCAGCTTGGACGGGAGCTCCTACGAGCAGTACTTC.

This clone was counted between two and nine times. The rearrangement uses TRBV11-2 and TRBJ1-1; the D is unclear. The germline CDR1 and CDR2 sequences are SGHAT and FQNNGV. V lost 3 bases, J lost 1 base, and 12 bases lay in between. This CDR3 has 15 residues. CDR3 residues: CASSFSTGSNTEAFF. CDR3 nucleotide sequence: TGTGCCAGCAGCTTCTCGACGGGTTCGAACACTGAAGCTTTCTTT.

This clone was found once. This chain uses TRBV30 with TRBJ2-3; 7 bases are shared with TRBD1. Germline V gene lookup returns CDR1 GTSNPN and CDR2 SVGIG (reference sequence). The length of the CDR3 is 14 residues. V lost 2 bases to trimming and J lost 1 base; unmatched junction nucleotides: 3. The CDR3 DNA reads as TGTGCCTGGAGTCTGACAGGGCGCACAGATACGCAGTATTTT. This codes for CAWSLTGRTDTQYF.

The chain has TRBV28 and TRBJ2-7; 10 bases map to TRBD1. The V gene's germline CDR1 is MDHEN and CDR2 SYDVKM. J gave up 1 base and V 5 bases, and 5 bases lay outside the gene matches. CDR3 length equals 15 residues. This chain's CDR3 is CASSIGTGESYEQYF. CDR3 bases: TGTGCCAGCAGTATCGGGACAGGGGAGTCCTACGAGCAGTACTTC. Together with reference TRBV28 and TRBJ2-7, the CDR3 gives the full variable domain: DVKVTQSSRYLVKRTGEKVFLECVQDMDHENMFWYRQDPGLGLRLIYFSYDVKMKEKGDIPEGYSVSREKKERFSLILESASTNQTSMYLCASSIGTGESYEQYFGPGTRLTVT.

This chain uses TRBV18 with TRBJ2-7; TRBD1 matches 7 bases. V lost 3 bases, J lost 6 bases, and 2 bases stayed unmatched. The CDR3 is 12 amino acids. Germline V gene lookup returns CDR1 KGHSH and CDR2 LQKENI. CDR3 DNA: TGTGCCAGCTCACCTCAGGGGGTCGAGCAGTACTTC. This translates into CASSPQGVEQYF.

The chain couples TRBV2 to TRBJ2-1, with 8 bases aligning to TRBD2. The V and J ends lost 11 bases and 7 bases, in that order; junction bases with no gene match: 19. CDR3 length: 16 residues. Germline V gene sequence: CDR1 SNHLY, CDR2 FYNNEI. CDR3 nucleotide sequence: TGTGCCGGGAAGAGCGGGGGAGGGAAAAGCGGGAATGAGCAGTTCTTC. Translating gives CAGKSGGGKSGNEQFF.

The chain has TRBV6-1 and TRBJ2-4; D unresolved. V was cut by 3 bases and J by 7 bases, with 7 bases left in between. This CDR3 comprises 12 residues. Germline-derived CDR1 and CDR2 are MNHNS and SASEGT. CDR3: CASSDGWNIQYF. CDR3 bases: TGTGCCAGCAGTGACGGGTGGAACATTCAGTACTTC.

The V and J genes are TRBV11-1 and TRBJ2-7; D remains ambiguous. Germline assignment: CDR1 SGHAT and CDR2 FQDESV (reference sequence). The CDR3 totals 14 residues. The ends were cut back, 5 bases at V and 4 bases at J, with 15 bases in the middle. The CDR3 DNA sequence: TGTGCCAGCAGCATCGCTAATTCCGGGTACGAGCAGTACTTC. Protein product: CASSIANSGYEQYF. The entire variable domain, with the rest obtained from reference TRBV11-1 and TRBJ2-7, is as follows: EAEVAQSPRYKITEKSQAVAFWCDPISGHATLYWYRQILGQGPELLVQFQDESVVDDSQLPKDRFSAERLKGVDSTLKIQPAELGDSAMYLCASSIANSGYEQYFGPGTRLTVT.

V usage is TRBV7-9 and J usage is TRBJ1-1; tentatively, D is TRBD1 (6 bases). The ends were cut back, 5 bases at V and 3 bases at J, with 13 bases in the middle. The CDR3 totals 14 residues. Germline V gives CDR1 SEHNR, CDR2 FQNEAQ (reference sequence). The CDR3: CASSPGVLDTEAFF. In nucleotides, the CDR3 is TGTGCCAGCAGCCCAGGGGTATTGGACACTGAAGCTTTCTTT. The variable domain in full, completed from reference TRBV7-9 and TRBJ1-1, reads DTGVSQNPRHKITKRGQNVTFRCDPISEHNRLYWYRQTLGQGPEFLTYFQNEAQLEKSRLLSDRFSAERPKGSFSTLEIQRTEQGDSAMYLCASSPGVLDTEAFFGQGTRLTVV.

This clone is termed medium-sized. The genes are TRBV28 and TRBJ2-7, with 9 bases lining up with TRBD2. The junction had 7 bases not matched to a gene; V was cut back by 7 bases and J by 6 bases. CDR1 MDHEN and CDR2 SYDVKM come from the germline V gene. The CDR3 is 13 residues long. CDR3 sequence: CASNLGTSSEQYF. CDR3 DNA sequence: TGTGCCAGCAATCTAGGGACTAGCAGCGAGCAGTACTTC.

The chain has TRBV6-6 and TRBJ2-7; TRBD2 matches 8 bases. Unmatched junction bases numbered 13, after V lost 6 bases and J lost 6 bases. CDR3 length: 15 amino acids. Germline assignment: CDR1 MNHNY and CDR2 SVGAGI (reference sequence). CDR3 DNA: TGTGCCAGCAGGAGGGCCCCCGGGGGGGAGTTCGAGCAGTACTTC. Its translation: CASRRAPGGEFEQYF.

There are a few counts of this clone. This chain joins TRBV7-3 and TRBJ2-1; D is perhaps TRBD1 (5 bases). CDR1 SGHTA and CDR2 FQGTGA come from the germline V gene. Trimming removed 1 base at V and 10 bases at J, with 14 bases between. The CDR3 runs 14 residues. The CDR3 here is CASSLRQSMGEQFF. For the CDR3, the DNA is TGTGCCAGCAGCTTAAGACAGTCCATGGGAGAGCAGTTCTTC. The full variable domain, in which reference TRBV7-3 and TRBJ2-1 provide the parts outside the CDR3, is GAGVSQTPSNKVTEKGKYVELRCDPISGHTALYWYRQSLGQGPEFLIYFQGTGAADDSGLPNDRFFAVRPEGSVSTLKIQRTERGDSAVYLCASSLRQSMGEQFFGPGTRLTVL.

The V call is TRBV6-6, the J call TRBJ2-5; perhaps TRBD2 as D (6 bases). V shed 0 bases and J shed 5 bases, with 13 bases lying between them. The length of the CDR3 is 15 residues. Germline CDR1 reads MNHNY; CDR2 reads SVGAGI (reference sequence). The CDR3 sequence: CASSYSRGGGETQYF. CDR3 bases: TGTGCCAGCAGTTACTCGAGGGGAGGAGGGGAGACCCAGTACTTC.

The genes are TRBV14 and TRBJ2-5, with D possibly TRBD1 on 6 matching bases. The J call may be wrong; the DNA end is better matched by TRBJ2-7. The CDR3 covers 11 residues. Germline V gene lookup returns CDR1 SGHDN and CDR2 FVKESK. CDR3 DNA sequence: TGTGCGGGGGCATCCTCCTACGAGCAGTACTTC. Translation: CAGASSYEQYF.